The TCR beta chain described here comes from a study of T-cell reconstitution after alpha-beta-depleted transplantation in children. Only a few counts were recorded for this clonotype. The CDR3 length is 14 residues. Germline CDR1 reads SGHTA; CDR2 reads FQGNSA. V lost 7 bases and J lost 2; bases outside the gene matches: 6. TCRbeta library preparation incorporated unique molecular identifiers. TCRdb itself ran the PCR reads through MiXCR, one entry per CDR3 protein. This sample carries 600,000 to 700,000 distinct CDR3 sequences, about 15% of them seen once, and the ten largest clones take around 0.96%.

The clonotype was recovered from a human donor who donated a stem cell graft to a child with acute myeloid leukemia. The chain links TRBV7-2 to TRBJ2-5; 8 bases are shared with TRBD2. The source was PBMCs from the stem cell graft donor, collected from the stem cell graft. The CDR3 region is CASKLAEPQETQYF. The CDR3 DNA follows: TGTGCCAGCAAACTAGCGGAGCCTCAAGAGACCCAGTACTTC.